This T cell receptor beta chain was captured in a study of shared T cell receptors in the human thymus. Profiled with immunoSEQ multiplex PCR; TCRdb holds only in-frame clones, not every one. The table shows some 760,000 clones, with over 75% occurring only once. V shed 5 bases and J 0 bases; nucleotides not matched to a gene: 4. Germline V CDR1 and CDR2: SNHLY, FYNNEI. This CDR3 has 15 residues. The same sample was also studied in work on human thymus T cells. As that study records: Resections were taken during corrective heart surgery, and the thymus tissue came from these. Unrelated individuals had highly overlapping thymic repertoires, as reported in related research.

The sample taken for sequencing was thymocytes. The TCR originated in a girl less than two years old with a congenital heart defect. V is TRBV2 and J is TRBJ2-1, with TRBD2 identical over 7 bases. CDR3 coding DNA: TGTGCCAGCAGTCGGTTAGCGGGCTCCTACAATGAGCAGTTCTTC. Its translation is CASSRLAGSYNEQFF.